This TCR beta chain was sequenced during a study of shared clonotypes between healthy human individuals. Whole-study findings and limits: The sampled material consisted only of blood, and tissue repertoires are likely to differ.

Produced via immunoSEQ multiplex PCR; TCRdb's table is partial and in-frame only. The table includes 2,500,000 or so clones, around 92% detected once. Details on this clone: Its specificity is unknown.

The CDR3 extends over 14 amino acids. The junction had 12 bases not matched to a gene; V was cut back by 7 bases and J by 10 bases. Germline V gene lookup returns CDR1 MNHEY and CDR2 SVGAGI. Sample: naive CD4+ T cells from PBMCs. This sample's subset: CD45RA+ positively selected. The source of this sequence is a man aged 18 to 30 in good health. Some clones in this sample may be carry-over from other donors' samples. This sequence joins TRBV6-5 and TRBJ1-5, with 8 bases aligning to TRBD1. CDR3 region: CASTDGQGIYPQHF. CDR3 sequence (DNA): TGTGCCAGCACCGATGGACAGGGTATTTACCCCCAGCATTTT.